Given below is one T cell receptor (beta chain) in context. Its antigen is not known. This specimen belongs to a study of circulating and synovial CD4+ cells in juvenile arthritis. This table comes from immunoSEQ multiplex PCR, and its TCRdb copy is limited to in-frame clones, with some not included. This sample carries some 30,000 clones, about 94% of them seen once, and the ten largest clones take 2.9%. Study-wide points: T cell genome counts differed by at least an order of magnitude between CPL and CD4 samples. Some such blood samples were as oligoclonal as synovium. Circulating pathogenic-like and bulk T cells looked alike by Vbeta family usage. These blood cells shared more CDR3 sequences with synovium than bulk blood.

What was sequenced was CD4+ T cells from blood. The sequence derives from a human donor with juvenile idiopathic arthritis.

DNA of the CDR3: TGTGCCAGCTCACCTACCACAGGGGACTATGGCTACACCTTC. This sequence encodes CASSPTTGDYGYTF. This sequence joins TRBV18 and TRBJ1-2; TRBD1 matches 7 bases. This CDR3 contains 14 residues. Trimming at V came to 3 bases and at J to 3 bases, leaving 4 bases not matched to a gene. From germline, CDR1 is KGHSH and CDR2 LQKENI. Combining the CDR3 with reference TRBV18 and TRBJ1-2 gives the whole variable domain NAGVMQNPRHLVRRRGQEARLRCSPMKGHSHVYWYRQLPEEGLKFMVYLQKENIIDESGMPKERFSAEFPKEGPSILRIQQVVRGDSAAYFCASSPTTGDYGYTFGSGTRLTVV.